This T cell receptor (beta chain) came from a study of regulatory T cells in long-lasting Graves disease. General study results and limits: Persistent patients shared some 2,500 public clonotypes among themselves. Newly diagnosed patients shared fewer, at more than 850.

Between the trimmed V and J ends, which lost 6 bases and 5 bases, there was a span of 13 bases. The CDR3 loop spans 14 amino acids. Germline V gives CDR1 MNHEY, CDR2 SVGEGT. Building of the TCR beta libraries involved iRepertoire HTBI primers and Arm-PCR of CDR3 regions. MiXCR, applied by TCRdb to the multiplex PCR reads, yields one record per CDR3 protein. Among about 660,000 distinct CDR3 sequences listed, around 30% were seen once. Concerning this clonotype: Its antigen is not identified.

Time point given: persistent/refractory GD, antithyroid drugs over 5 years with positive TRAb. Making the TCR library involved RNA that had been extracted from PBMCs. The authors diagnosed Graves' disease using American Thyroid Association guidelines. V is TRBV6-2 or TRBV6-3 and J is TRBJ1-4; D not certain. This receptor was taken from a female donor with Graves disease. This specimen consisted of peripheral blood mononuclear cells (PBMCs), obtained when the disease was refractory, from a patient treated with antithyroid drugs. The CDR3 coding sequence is TGTGCCAGCAGCGACACAGAGGAGAATGAAAAACTGTTTTTT. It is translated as CASSDTEENEKLFF.